This T cell receptor beta chain was identified in a study of T-cell reconstitution after alpha-beta-depleted transplantation in children. CDR3 length equals 14 residues. With 5 bases clipped from V and 4 bases from J, the junction kept 7 bases outside the gene matches. Preparing the TCRbeta library involved the use of unique molecular identifiers. A single record per CDR3 protein comes from TCRdb applying MiXCR to the PCR reads. The sample lists 500,000 or so distinct CDR3 sequences; 32% were seen once. The chain carries TRBV12-3 or TRBV12-4 and TRBJ2-5; 7 positions agree with TRBD1. This clonotype was sampled from a human donor who donated a stem cell graft to a child with aplastic anemia. The material sequenced was PBMCs from the stem cell graft donor, taken from the stem cell graft. CDR3 in amino acids: CASSPPTGRETQYF. In DNA form, the CDR3 reads TGTGCCAGCAGTCCCCCGACAGGGCGAGAGACCCAGTACTTC.